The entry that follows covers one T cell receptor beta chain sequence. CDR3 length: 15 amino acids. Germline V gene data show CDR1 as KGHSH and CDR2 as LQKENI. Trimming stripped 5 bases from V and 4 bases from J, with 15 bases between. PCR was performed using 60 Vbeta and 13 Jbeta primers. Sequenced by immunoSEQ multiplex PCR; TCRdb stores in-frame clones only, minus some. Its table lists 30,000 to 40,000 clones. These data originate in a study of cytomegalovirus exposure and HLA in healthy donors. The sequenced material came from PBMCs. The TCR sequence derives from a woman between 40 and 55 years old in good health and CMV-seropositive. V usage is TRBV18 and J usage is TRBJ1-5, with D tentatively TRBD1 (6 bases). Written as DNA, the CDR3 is TGTGCCAGCTCAAGAACAGGGTCTATTAATCAGCCCCAGCATTTT. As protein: CASSRTGSINQPQHF.